This section outlines one TCR beta chain sequence together with its context. Trimming cost V 6 bases and J 0 bases, with 14 bases left between them. The CDR3 has 14 amino acids. Germline V gives CDR1 SQVTM, CDR2 ANQGSEA. The data belong to a study of beta chain features in type 1 diabetes. The authors reverse transcribed all of the isolated RNA, so sequencing captured expressed TCRB transcripts. Clones were sequenced by immunoSEQ multiplex PCR, and TCRdb holds only the in-frame ones, with some missing. The table shows tens of thousands of clones, with roughly 45% occurring only once. This receptor was taken from a woman aged 30 to 39 in good health. This chain uses TRBV29-1 with TRBJ1-1, with D tentatively TRBD1 (6 bases). Sequencing was done on a sample of stem cell memory CD4+ T cells from blood. The chain's CDR3 is CSVKRTVMNTEAFF. DNA of the CDR3: TGCAGCGTCAAACGGACAGTCATGAACACTGAAGCTTTCTTT.